This entry is about one TCR beta chain. Antigen: not known. The data stem from a study of beta chain features in type 1 diabetes. Study background: Over all samples combined, some 99,000,000 sorted cells were examined. Study observations and caveats: Overrepresentation of cells with high TCR expression could result from cDNA sequencing. When Type 1 diabetes patients were examined, their TCRB CDR3s proved moderately but significantly shorter in all four CD4+ subsets.

Sorting based on CD45RO/CCR7/CD25/CD127/CD95/CD27 separated CD4+ naive, central memory, regulatory and stem cell-like memory cells. As every portion of the isolated RNA was reverse transcribed, the sequencing read expressed TCRB transcripts. This table comes from immunoSEQ multiplex PCR, and its TCRdb copy is limited to in-frame clones, with some not included. The data hold more than 100,000 clones, with 28% observed a single time. The germline CDR1 and CDR2 sequences are LNHDA and SQIVND (reference sequence). The CDR3 contains 14 residues. V trimming: 7 bases; J trimming: 4 bases; junction bases outside the gene matches: 4.

The sequenced sample was central memory CD4+ T cells from blood. The TCR sequence derives from a woman between 18 and 29 years old with type 1 diabetes. The V and J genes are TRBV19 and TRBJ2-3; 11 bases are a match to TRBD2. The CDR3 coding sequence is TGTGCCAGTATGGAGACTAGCGGGGCAGATACGCAGTATTTT. This encodes CASMETSGADTQYF. The entire variable domain, with the rest obtained from reference TRBV19 and TRBJ2-3, is as follows: DGGITQSPKYLFRKEGQNVTLSCEQNLNHDAMYWYRQDPGQGLRLIYYSQIVNDFQKGDIAEGYSVSREKKESFPLTVTSAQKNPTAFYLCASMETSGADTQYFGPGTRLTVL.